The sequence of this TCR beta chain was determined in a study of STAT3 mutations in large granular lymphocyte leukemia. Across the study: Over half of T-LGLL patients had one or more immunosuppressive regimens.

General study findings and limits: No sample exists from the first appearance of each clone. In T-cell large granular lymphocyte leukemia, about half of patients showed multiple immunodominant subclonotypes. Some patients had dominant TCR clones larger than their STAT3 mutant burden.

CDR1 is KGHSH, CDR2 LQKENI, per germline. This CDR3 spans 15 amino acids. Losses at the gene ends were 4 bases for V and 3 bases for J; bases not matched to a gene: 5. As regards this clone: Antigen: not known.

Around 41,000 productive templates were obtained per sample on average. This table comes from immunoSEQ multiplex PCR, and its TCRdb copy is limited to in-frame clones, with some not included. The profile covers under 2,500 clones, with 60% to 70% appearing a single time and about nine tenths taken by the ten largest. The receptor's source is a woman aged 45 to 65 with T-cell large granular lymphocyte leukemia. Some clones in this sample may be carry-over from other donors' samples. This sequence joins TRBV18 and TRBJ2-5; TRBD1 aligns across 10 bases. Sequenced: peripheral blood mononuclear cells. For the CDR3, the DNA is TGTGCCAGCTCACGGGGACAGGGGCTCGAAGAGACCCAGTACTTC. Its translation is CASSRGQGLEETQYF.